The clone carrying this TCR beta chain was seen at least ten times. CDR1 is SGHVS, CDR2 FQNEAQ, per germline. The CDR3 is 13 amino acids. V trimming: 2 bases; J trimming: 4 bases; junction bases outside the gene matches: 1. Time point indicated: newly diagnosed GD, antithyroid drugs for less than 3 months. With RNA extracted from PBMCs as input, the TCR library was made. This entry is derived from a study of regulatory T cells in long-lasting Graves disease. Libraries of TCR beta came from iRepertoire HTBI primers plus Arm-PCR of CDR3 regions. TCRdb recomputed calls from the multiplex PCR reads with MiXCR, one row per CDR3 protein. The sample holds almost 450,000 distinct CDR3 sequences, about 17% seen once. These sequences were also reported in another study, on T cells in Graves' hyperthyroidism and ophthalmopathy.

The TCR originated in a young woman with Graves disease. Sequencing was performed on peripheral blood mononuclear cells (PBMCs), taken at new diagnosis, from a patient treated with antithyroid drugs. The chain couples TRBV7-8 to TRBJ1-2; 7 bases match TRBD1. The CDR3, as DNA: TGTGCCAGCAGCTTATACAGGGGCTATGGCTACACCTTC. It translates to CASSLYRGYGYTF.